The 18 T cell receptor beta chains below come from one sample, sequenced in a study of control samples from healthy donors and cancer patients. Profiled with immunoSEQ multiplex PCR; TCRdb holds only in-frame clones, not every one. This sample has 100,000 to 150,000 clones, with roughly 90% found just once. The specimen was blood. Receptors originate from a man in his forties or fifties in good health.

The DNA for the CDR3 is TGTGCCAGTCTAAGTACGATCAGCGGGGGGCGACTTATCACAGATACGCAGTATTTT. Translation gives CASLSTISGGRLITDTQYF. The V and J genes are TRBV7-9 and TRBJ2-3; 9 bases map to TRBD2. This CDR3 has 19 amino acids. V trimming: 9 bases; J trimming: 2 bases; junction bases outside the gene matches: 21. Germline CDR1 and CDR2: SEHNR and FQNEAQ (reference sequence). Complete variable domain (other parts from reference TRBV7-9 and TRBJ2-3): DTGVSQNPRHKITKRGQNVTFRCDPISEHNRLYWYRQTLGQGPEFLTYFQNEAQLEKSRLLSDRFSAERPKGSFSTLEIQRTEQGDSAMYLCASLSTISGGRLITDTQYFGPGTRLTVL.

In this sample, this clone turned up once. Here the CDR3 DNA reads TGTGCCAGTAGGAAGGGTCCAACTAACTACGAGCAGTACTTC. Amino acid sequence: CASRKGPTNYEQYF. The chain links TRBV19 to TRBJ2-7, with D uncertain. The CDR3 covers 14 residues. Trimming shortened V by 6 bases and J by 3 bases, and 15 bases separated the two germline ends. Germline lookup yields CDR1 LNHDA and CDR2 SQIVND (reference sequence).

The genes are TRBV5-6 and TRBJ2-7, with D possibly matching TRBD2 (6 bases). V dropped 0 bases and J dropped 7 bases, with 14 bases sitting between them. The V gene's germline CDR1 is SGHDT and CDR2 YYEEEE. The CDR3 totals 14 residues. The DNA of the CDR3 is TGTGCCAGCAGCTTGGGACTAGGATCCGGGGAGCAGTACTTC. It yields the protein CASSLGLGSGEQYF.

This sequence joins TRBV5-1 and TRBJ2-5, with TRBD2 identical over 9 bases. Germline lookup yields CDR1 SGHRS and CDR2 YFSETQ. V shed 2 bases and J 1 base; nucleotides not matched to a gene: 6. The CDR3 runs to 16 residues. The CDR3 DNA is TGCGCCAGCAGCTTTGCGGGGGGGCGGCCCCAAGAGACCCAGTACTTC. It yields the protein CASSFAGGRPQETQYF.

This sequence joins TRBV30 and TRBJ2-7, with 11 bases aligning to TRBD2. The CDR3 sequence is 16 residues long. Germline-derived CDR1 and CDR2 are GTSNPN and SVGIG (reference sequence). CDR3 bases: TGTGCGGGAGGGCTAGCGGGGGGCCTAGGGGTCTACGAGCAGTACTTC. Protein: CAGGLAGGLGVYEQYF. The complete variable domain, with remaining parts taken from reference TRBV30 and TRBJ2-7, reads SQTIHQWPATLVQPVGSPLSLECTVEGTSNPNLYWYRQAAGRGLQLLFYSVGIGQISSEVPQNLSASRPQDRQFILSSKKLLLSDSGFYLCAGGLAGGLGVYEQYFGPGTRLTVT.

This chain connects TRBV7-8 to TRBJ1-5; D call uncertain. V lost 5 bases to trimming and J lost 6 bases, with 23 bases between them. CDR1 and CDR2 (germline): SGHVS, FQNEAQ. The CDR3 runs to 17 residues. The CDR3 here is CASSQFGRQLYGQPQHF. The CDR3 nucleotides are TGTGCCAGCAGCCAGTTTGGTCGGCAGTTATATGGTCAGCCCCAGCATTTT.

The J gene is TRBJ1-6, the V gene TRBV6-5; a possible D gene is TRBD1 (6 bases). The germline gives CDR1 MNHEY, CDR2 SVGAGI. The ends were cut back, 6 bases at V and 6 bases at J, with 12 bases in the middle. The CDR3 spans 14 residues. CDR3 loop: CASSRQASNSPLHF. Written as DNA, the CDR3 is TGTGCCAGCAGCAGACAGGCCAGTAATTCACCCCTCCACTTT.

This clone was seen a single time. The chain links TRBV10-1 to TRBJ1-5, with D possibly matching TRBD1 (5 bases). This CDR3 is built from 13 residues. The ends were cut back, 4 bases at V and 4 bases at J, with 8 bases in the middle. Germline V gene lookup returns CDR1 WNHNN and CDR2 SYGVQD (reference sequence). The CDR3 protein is CASSAGFNQPQHF. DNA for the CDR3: TGCGCCAGCAGTGCAGGGTTTAATCAGCCCCAGCATTTT.

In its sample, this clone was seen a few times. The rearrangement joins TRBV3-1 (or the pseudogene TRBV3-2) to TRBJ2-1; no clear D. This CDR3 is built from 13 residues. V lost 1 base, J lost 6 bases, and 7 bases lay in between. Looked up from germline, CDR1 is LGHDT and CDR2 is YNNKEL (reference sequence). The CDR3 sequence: CASSQVDANEQFF. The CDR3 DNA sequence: TGTGCCAGCAGCCAAGTCGACGCCAATGAGCAGTTCTTC.

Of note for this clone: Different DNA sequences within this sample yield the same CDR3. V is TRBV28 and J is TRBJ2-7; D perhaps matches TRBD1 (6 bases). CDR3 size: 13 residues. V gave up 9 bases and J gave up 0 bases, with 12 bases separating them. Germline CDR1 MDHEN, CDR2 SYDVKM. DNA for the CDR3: TGTGCCAGTTTCGGGACACACTCCTACGAGCAGTACTTC. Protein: CASFGTHSYEQYF.

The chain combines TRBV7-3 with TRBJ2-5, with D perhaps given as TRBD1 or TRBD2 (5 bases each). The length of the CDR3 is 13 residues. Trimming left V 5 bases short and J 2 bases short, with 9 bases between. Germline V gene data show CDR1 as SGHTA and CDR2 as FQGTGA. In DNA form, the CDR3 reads TGTGCCAGCAGCCTGGGACCGCAAGAGACCCAGTACTTC. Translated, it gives CASSLGPQETQYF.

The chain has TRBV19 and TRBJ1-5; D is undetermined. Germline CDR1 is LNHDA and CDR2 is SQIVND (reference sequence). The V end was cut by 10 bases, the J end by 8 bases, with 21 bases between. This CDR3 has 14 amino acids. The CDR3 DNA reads TGTGCCACTCGGACCCGAGAGCTCCTTGAGCCCCAGCATTTT. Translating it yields CATRTRELLEPQHF.

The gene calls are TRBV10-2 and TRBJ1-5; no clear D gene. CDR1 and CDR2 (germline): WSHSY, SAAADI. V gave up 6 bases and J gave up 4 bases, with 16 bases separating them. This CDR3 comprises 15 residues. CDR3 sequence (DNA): TGCGCCAGCAGAGGTAGCTGGACGGATAATCAGCCCCAGCATTTT. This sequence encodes CASRGSWTDNQPQHF.

This CDR3 reads CASSLIIGYGYTF. CDR3 sequence (DNA): TGTGCCAGCAGTTTAATCATCGGCTATGGCTACACCTTC. This chain links TRBV12-3 or TRBV12-4 with TRBJ1-2; D ambiguous. Trimming cost V 2 bases and J 4 bases, with 8 bases left between them. CDR3 length: 13 residues.

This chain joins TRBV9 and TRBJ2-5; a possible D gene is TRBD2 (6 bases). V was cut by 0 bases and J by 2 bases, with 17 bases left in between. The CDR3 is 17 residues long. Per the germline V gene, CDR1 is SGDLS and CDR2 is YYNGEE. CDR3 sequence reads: CASSVVPARDSQETQYF. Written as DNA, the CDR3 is TGTGCCAGCAGCGTAGTGCCAGCCCGGGACTCACAAGAGACCCAGTACTTC.

CDR3 in DNA: TGTGCCAGCAGCTACGGACTAGCGTGGAATACGCAGTATTTT. Its translation is CASSYGLAWNTQYF. The chain uses TRBV5-6 and TRBJ2-3; 9 bases are shared with TRBD2. The V and J ends lost 3 bases and 7 bases, in that order; junction bases with no gene match: 6. This CDR3 contains 14 residues. Germline-derived CDR1 and CDR2 are SGHDT and YYEEEE.

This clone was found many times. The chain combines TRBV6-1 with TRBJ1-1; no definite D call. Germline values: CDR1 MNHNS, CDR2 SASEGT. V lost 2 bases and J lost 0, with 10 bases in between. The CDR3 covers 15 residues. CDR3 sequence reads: CASSESAVMNTEAFF. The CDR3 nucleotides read TGTGCCAGCAGTGAAAGCGCAGTCATGAACACTGAAGCTTTCTTT.

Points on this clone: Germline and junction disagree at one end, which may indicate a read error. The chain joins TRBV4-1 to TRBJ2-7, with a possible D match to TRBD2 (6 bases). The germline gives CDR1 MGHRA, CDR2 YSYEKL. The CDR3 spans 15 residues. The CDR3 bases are TGCGCCAGCAGCCGAGGACTATCCCCCTCCCACGAGCAGTACTTC. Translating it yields CASSRGLSPSHEQYF.